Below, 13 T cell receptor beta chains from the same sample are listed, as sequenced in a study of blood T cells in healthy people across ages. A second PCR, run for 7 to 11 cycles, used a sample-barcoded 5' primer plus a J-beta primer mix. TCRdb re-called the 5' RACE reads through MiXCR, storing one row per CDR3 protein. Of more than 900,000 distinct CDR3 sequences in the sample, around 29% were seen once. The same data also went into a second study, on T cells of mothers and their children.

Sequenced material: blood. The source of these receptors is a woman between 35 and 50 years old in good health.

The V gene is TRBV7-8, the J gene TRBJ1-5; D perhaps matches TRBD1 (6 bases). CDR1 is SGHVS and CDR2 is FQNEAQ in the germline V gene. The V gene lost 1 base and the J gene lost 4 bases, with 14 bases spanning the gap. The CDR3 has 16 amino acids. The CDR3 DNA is TGTGCCAGCAGCTTAGTTGGGGGGGCGCGAAATCAGCCCCAGCATTTT. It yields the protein CASSLVGGARNQPQHF. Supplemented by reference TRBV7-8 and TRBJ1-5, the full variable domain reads GAGVSQSPRYKVAKRGQDVALRCDPISGHVSLFWYQQALGQGPEFLTYFQNEAQLDKSGLPSDRFFAERPEGSVSTLKIQRTQQEDSAVYLCASSLVGGARNQPQHFGDGTRLSIL.

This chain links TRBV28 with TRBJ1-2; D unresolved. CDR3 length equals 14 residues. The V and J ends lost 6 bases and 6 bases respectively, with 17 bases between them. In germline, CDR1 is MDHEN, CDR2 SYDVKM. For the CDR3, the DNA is TGTGCCAGCAGGACTTGGACCTCCGGGAATGGCTACACCTTC. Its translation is CASRTWTSGNGYTF.

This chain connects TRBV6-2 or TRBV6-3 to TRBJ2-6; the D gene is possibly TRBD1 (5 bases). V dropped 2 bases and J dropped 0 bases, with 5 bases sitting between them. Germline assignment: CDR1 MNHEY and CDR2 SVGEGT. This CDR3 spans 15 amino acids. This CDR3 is CASSYGHSGANVLTF. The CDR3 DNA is TGTGCCAGCAGTTACGGACACTCTGGGGCCAACGTCCTGACTTTC.

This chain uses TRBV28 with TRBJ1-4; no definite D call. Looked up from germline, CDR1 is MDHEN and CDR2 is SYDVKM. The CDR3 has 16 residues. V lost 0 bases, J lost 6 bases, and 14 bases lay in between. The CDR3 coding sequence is TGTGCCAGCAGTTTATGGGAGAATAATAGGGATGAAAAACTGTTTTTT. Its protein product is CASSLWENNRDEKLFF.

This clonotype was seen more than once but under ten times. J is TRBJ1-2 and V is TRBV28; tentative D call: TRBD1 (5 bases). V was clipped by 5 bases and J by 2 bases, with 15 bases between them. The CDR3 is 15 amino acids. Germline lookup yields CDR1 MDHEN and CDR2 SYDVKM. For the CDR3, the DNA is TGTGCCAGCAGTCCCGGACCGGGGCAGAACTATGGCTACACCTTC. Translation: CASSPGPGQNYGYTF.

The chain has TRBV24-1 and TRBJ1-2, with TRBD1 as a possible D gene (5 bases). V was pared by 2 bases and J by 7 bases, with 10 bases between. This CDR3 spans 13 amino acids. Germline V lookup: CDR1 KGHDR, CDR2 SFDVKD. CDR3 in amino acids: CATSDWGGGGYTF. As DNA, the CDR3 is TGTGCCACCAGTGATTGGGGCGGCGGTGGCTACACCTTC.

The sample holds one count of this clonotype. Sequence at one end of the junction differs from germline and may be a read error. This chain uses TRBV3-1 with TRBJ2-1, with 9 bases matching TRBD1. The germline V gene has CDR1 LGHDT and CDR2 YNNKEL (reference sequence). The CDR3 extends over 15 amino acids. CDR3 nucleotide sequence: TGTGTCAGCAGCCAGACGACAGGGGGGGGTGGTGAGCAGTTCTTC. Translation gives CVSSQTTGGGGEQFF.

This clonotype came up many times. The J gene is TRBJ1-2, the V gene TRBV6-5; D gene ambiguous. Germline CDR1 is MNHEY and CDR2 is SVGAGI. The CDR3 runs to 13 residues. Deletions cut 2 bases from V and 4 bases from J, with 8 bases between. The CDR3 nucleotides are TGTGCCAGCAGTTACGCAGTCTCCTATGGCTACACCTTC. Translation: CASSYAVSYGYTF.

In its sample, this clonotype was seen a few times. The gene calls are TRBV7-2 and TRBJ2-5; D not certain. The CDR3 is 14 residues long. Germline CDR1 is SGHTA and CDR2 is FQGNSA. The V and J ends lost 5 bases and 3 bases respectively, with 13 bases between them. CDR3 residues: CASSRGRTEETQYF. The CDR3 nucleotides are TGTGCCAGCAGCCGAGGCAGGACCGAAGAGACCCAGTACTTC.

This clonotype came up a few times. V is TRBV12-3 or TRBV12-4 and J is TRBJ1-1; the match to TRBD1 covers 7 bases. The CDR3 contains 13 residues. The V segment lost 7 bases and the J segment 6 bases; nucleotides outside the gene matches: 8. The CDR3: CASTNRGGAEAFF. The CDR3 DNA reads TGTGCCAGCACAAACAGGGGAGGCGCTGAAGCTTTCTTT.

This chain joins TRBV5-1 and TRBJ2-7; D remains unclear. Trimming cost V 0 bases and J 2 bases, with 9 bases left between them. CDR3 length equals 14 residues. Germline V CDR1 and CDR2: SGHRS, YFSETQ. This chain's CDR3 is CASSLERAPYEQYF. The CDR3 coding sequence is TGCGCCAGCAGCTTGGAAAGGGCCCCCTACGAGCAGTACTTC. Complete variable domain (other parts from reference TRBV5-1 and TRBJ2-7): KAGVTQTPRYLIKTRGQQVTLSCSPISGHRSVSWYQQTPGQGLQFLFEYFSETQRNKGNFPGRFSGRQFSNSRSEMNVSTLELGDSALYLCASSLERAPYEQYFGPGTRLTVT.

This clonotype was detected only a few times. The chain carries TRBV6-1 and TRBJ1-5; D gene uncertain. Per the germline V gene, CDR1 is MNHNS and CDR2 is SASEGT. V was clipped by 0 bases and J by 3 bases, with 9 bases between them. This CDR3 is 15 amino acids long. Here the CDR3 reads CASSEATTSNQPQHF. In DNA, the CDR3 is TGTGCCAGCAGTGAAGCGACAACCTCCAATCAGCCCCAGCATTTT.

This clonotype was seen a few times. CDR3 loop: CASSMGLAGDTQYF. The CDR3 DNA follows: TGTGCCAGCAGCATGGGACTAGCGGGCGATACGCAGTATTTT. The gene calls are TRBV5-6 and TRBJ2-3; 12 positions match TRBD2. Germline CDR1 is SGHDT and CDR2 is YYEEEE. CDR3 length: 14 amino acids. After removal of 4 bases from V and 6 bases from J, the junction contained 3 bases not matched to a gene. The complete variable domain, with remaining parts taken from reference TRBV5-6 and TRBJ2-3, reads DAGVTQSPTHLIKTRGQQVTLRCSPKSGHDTVSWYQQALGQGPQFIFQYYEEEERQRGNFPDRFSGHQFPNYSSELNVNALLLGDSALYLCASSMGLAGDTQYFGPGTRLTVL.